The rows below give T cell receptor beta chains drawn from one sample of a study of T cell repertoires in cytomegalovirus infection. TCRdb re-called the reads through MiXCR, storing one row per CDR3 protein. The sample gives 200,000 to 300,000 distinct CDR3 sequences, roughly 6.5% of which show up once; less than 7.5% is in the top ten. The sample taken for sequencing was PBMCs. The receptors stem from a human donor in good health (CMV status not recorded). Some clones in this sample may be carry-over from other donors' samples. CDR3s include the opening cysteine and the closing phenylalanine or tryptophan. D genes are given only for firm matches. Not all rows give a size; the values are once, few, many and, for expanded clones, a class.

15 | many | TRBD2 | TRBJ2-1 | TRBV28 | CASSLRWGGYNEQFF | TGTGCCAGCAGTCTCCGGTGGGGGGGGTACAATGAGCAGTTCTTC
15 | many | . | TRBJ1-1 | TRBV9 | CASSVAGVRNTEAFF | TGTGCCAGCAGCGTTGCAGGGGTGAGGAACACTGAAGCTTTCTTT
15 | many | . | TRBJ2-7 | TRBV6-2/TRBV6-3 | CASNPTGLYPYEQYF | TGTGCCAGCAATCCAACGGGGCTCTACCCCTACGAGCAGTACTTC
16 | many | TRBD1 | TRBJ1-4 | TRBV13 | CASSLAPGTGLEKLFF | TGTGCCAGCAGCTTGGCCCCCGGGACAGGTCTGGAAAAACTGTTTTTT
12 | few | . | TRBJ2-5 | TRBV5-1 | CASSLGLGTQYF | TGCGCCAGCAGCTTGGGCCTGGGGACCCAGTACTTC
15 | . | TRBD1 | TRBJ1-5 | TRBV6-2/TRBV6-3 | CASKPQGQANQPQHF | TGTGCCAGCAAACCCCAGGGACAGGCGAATCAGCCCCAGCATTTT
15 | many | . | TRBJ2-7 | TRBV6-6 | CASSHLPTVSYEQYF | TGTGCCAGCAGCCACCTGCCGACAGTCTCCTACGAGCAGTACTTC
11 | many | . | TRBJ1-4 | TRBV29-1 | CSVWGSEKLFF | TGCAGCGTGTGGGGCAGTGAAAAACTGTTTTTT
14 | many | . | TRBJ2-2 | TRBV11-1 | CASSLRPDTGELFF | TGTGCCAGCAGCCTCCGCCCCGACACCGGGGAGCTGTTTTTT
14 | many | TRBD1 | TRBJ1-4 | TRBV20-1 | CSASNRDRDEKLFF | TGCAGTGCTAGTAACCGGGACAGGGATGAAAAACTGTTTTTT
13 | many | . | TRBJ1-2 | TRBV14 | CASSIGTAYGYTF | TGTGCCAGCAGCATCGGGACGGCCTATGGCTACACCTTC
15 | many | TRBD1 | TRBJ2-7 | TRBV12-3/TRBV12-4 | CASTTGQGDFYEQYF | TGTGCCAGCACCACAGGACAGGGCGACTTCTACGAGCAGTACTTC
13 | many | . | TRBJ1-4 | TRBV25-1 | CASSGKINEKLFF | TGTGCCAGCAGTGGGAAGATTAATGAAAAACTGTTTTTT
14 | many | . | TRBJ1-4 | TRBV4-1 | CASSQAATNEKLFF | TGCGCCAGCAGCCAAGCTGCAACTAATGAAAAACTGTTTTTT
12 | many | TRBD1 | TRBJ1-4 | TRBV7-2 | CASSLRGQELFF | TGTGCCAGCAGCCTACGTGGACAGGAACTGTTTTTT
16 | many | TRBD2 | TRBJ2-1 | TRBV7-9 | CASRASGAISYNEQFF | TGTGCCAGCAGGGCAAGCGGGGCCATCTCCTACAATGAGCAGTTCTTC
12 | many | . | TRBJ1-1 | TRBV20-1 | CSARRVNTEAFF | TGCAGTGCTAGGCGAGTGAACACTGAAGCTTTCTTT
15 | . | . | TRBJ1-3 | TRBV29-1 | CSVEAAANYGYTIYF | TGCAGCGTTGAAGCGGCAGCTAACTACGGGTACACCATATATTTT
13 | many | . | TRBJ1-1 | TRBV12-3/TRBV12-4 | CASSRQVNTEAFF | TGTGCCAGCAGCCGACAGGTGAACACTGAAGCTTTCTTT
16 | few | TRBD2 | TRBJ2-5 | TRBV7-9 | CASWGMSGGIPETQYF | TGTGCCAGCTGGGGAATGAGCGGGGGAATCCCAGAGACCCAGTACTTC
15 | many | . | TRBJ1-1 | TRBV11-2 | CASTTAGHQNTEAFF | TGTGCCAGTACGACAGCGGGACACCAGAACACTGAAGCTTTCTTT
16 | many | TRBD1 | TRBJ2-3 | TRBV7-2 | CASSTGDRGYRDTQYF | TGTGCCAGCAGCACTGGGGACAGGGGGTACAGAGATACGCAGTATTTT
16 | few | . | TRBJ1-2 | TRBV7-6 | CASSLARGGSNYGYTF | TGTGCCAGCAGCTTAGCGCGTGGGGGGTCTAACTATGGCTACACCTTC
13 | many | . | TRBJ1-6 | TRBV2 | CASLGQPKSPLHF | TGTGCCAGCCTGGGACAACCTAAGTCACCCCTCCACTTT
16 | many | TRBD1 | TRBJ1-5 | TRBV20-1 | CSASRQGALSNQPQHF | TGCAGTGCGAGTCGACAGGGGGCTTTGAGCAATCAGCCCCAGCATTTT
14 | few | TRBD1 | TRBJ1-1 | TRBV12-3/TRBV12-4 | CASSLAGTDIEAFF | TGTGCCAGCAGTTTGGCCGGGACAGATATAGAGGCTTTCTTT
14 | many | . | TRBJ1-6 | TRBV12-3/TRBV12-4 | CASSLAGLGSPLHF | TGTGCCAGCAGTTTAGCAGGGCTCGGATCACCCCTCCACTTT
13 | many | . | TRBJ1-2 | TRBV6-2/TRBV6-3 | CASSLGPAGGYTF | TGTGCCAGCAGCCTCGGACCGGCGGGTGGCTACACCTTC
16 | many | . | TRBJ1-5 | TRBV7-2 | CASSKGDHISNQPQHF | TGTGCCAGCAGCAAGGGGGACCATATTAGCAATCAGCCCCAGCATTTT
17 | many | . | TRBJ1-5 | TRBV7-8 | CASSPRSLNEGNQPQHF | TGTGCCAGCAGCCCTCGTTCCCTTAACGAGGGCAATCAGCCCCAGCATTTT
14 | many | . | TRBJ1-1 | TRBV19 | CASSITPGVTEAFF | TGTGCCAGTAGTATAACCCCAGGGGTCACTGAAGCTTTCTTT
15 | many | TRBD1 | TRBJ2-7 | TRBV28 | CASSPPAGGGYEQYF | TGTGCCAGCAGTCCCCCCGCAGGGGGCGGGTACGAGCAGTACTTC
15 | many | . | TRBJ2-7 | TRBV28 | CAGPLRVGFSYEQYF | TGTGCCGGGCCCCTCCGGGTGGGTTTCTCCTACGAGCAGTACTTC
16 | many | . | TRBJ1-4 | TRBV14 | CASSQDVSATNEKLFF | TGTGCCAGCAGCCAAGATGTCAGTGCAACTAATGAAAAACTGTTTTTT
11 | many | . | TRBJ2-5 | TRBV5-6 | CASSTGETQYF | TGTGCCAGCAGCACTGGAGAGACCCAGTACTTC
14 | many | TRBD1 | TRBJ2-3 | TRBV12-3/TRBV12-4 | CASTQDRTPSTQYF | TGTGCCAGCACCCAGGACAGGACACCATCAACGCAGTATTTT
15 | many | TRBD1 | TRBJ2-3 | TRBV2 | CASIIPGQGTDTQYF | TGTGCCAGCATCATACCGGGACAGGGCACAGATACGCAGTATTTT
17 | few | TRBD1 | TRBJ2-1 | TRBV9 | CASSVETRDRYNNEQFF | TGTGCCAGCAGCGTAGAGACCCGGGACAGATACAACAATGAGCAGTTCTTC
16 | many | . | TRBJ2-5 | TRBV4-1 | CASSPPGGVDGETQYF | TGCGCCAGCAGCCCCCCGGGTGGGGTCGACGGAGAGACCCAGTACTTC
13 | many | . | TRBJ2-7 | TRBV18 | CASSPTIDNEQYF | TGTGCCAGCTCACCCACGATAGACAACGAGCAGTACTTC
15 | many | . | TRBJ1-1 | TRBV19 | CASISGAGMNTEAFF | TGTGCCAGTATTAGCGGGGCCGGAATGAACACTGAAGCTTTCTTT
13 | many | . | TRBJ1-5 | TRBV6-6 | CASLRERNQPQHF | TGTGCCAGCCTGCGAGAACGAAATCAGCCCCAGCATTTT
18 | many | TRBD2 | TRBJ2-6 | TRBV20-1 | CSARDSGGLPSGANVLTF | TGCAGTGCTAGAGATTCGGGGGGGCTTCCGTCTGGGGCCAACGTCCTGACTTTC
14 | . | TRBD1 | TRBJ1-4 | TRBV28 | CASSSTGTGQKLFF | TGTGCCAGCAGCTCGACCGGGACAGGACAAAAACTGTTTTTT
13 | . | TRBD1 | TRBJ1-1 | TRBV27 | CASSWTGVTEAFF | TGTGCCAGCAGTTGGACAGGGGTCACTGAAGCTTTCTTT